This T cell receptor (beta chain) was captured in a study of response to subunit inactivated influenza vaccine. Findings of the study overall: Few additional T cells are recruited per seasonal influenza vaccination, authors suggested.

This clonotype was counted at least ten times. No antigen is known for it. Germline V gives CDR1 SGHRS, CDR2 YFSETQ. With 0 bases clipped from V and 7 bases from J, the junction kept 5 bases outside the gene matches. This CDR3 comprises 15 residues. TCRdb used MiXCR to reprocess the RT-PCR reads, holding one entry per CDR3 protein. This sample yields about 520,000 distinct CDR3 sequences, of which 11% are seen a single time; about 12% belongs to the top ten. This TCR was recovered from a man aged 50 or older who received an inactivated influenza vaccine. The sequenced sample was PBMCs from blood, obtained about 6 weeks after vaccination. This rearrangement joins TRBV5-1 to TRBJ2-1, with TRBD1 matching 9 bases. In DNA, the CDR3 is TGCGCCAGCAGCTTGGGGACAGGGGTGTGGAATGAGCAGTTCTTC. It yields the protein CASSLGTGVWNEQFF.